This T cell receptor (beta chain) was recorded in a study of blood T cells in healthy people across ages. A J-beta primer mix and a sample-barcoded 5' primer were used in a second PCR of roughly 7 to 12 cycles. Every cDNA molecule bore a tag from a template-switch adaptor containing 12 random nucleotides. Via MiXCR, TCRdb re-called the 5' RACE reads, giving one row per CDR3 protein. Of more than 500,000 distinct CDR3 sequences in the sample, 27% were seen once. Germline CDR1 is DFQATT and CDR2 is SNEGSKA (reference sequence). The trim removed 6 bases at V and 6 bases at J, leaving 16 bases unmatched. The CDR3 spans 15 residues. This same sample was also part of a study on T cells of mothers and their children. Turning to that study: Reads obtained per mother exceeded 8.5 million TCR beta CDR3 reads, with several million obtained per child.

The TCR sequence derives from a boy younger than 10 in good health. This chain links TRBV20-1 with TRBJ2-5; 7 nucleotides agree with TRBD2. Sequencing was carried out using blood. The CDR3 is CSARPDWGGGKTQYF. The DNA of the CDR3 is TGCAGTGCCAGACCCGACTGGGGCGGGGGAAAGACCCAGTACTTC.